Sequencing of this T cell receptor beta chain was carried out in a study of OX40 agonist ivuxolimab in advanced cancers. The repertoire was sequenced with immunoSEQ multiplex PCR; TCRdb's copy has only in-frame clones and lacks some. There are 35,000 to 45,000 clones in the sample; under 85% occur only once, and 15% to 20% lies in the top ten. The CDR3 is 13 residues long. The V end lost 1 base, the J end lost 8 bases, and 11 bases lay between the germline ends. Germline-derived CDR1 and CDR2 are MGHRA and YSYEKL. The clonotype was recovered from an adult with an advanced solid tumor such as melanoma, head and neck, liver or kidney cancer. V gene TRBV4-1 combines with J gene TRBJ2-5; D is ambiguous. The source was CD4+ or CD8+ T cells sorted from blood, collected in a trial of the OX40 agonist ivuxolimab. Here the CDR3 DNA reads TGCGCCAGCAGCCAAGGAGAAGGCAGCACCCAGTACTTC. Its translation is CASSQGEGSTQYF.